These 28 T cell receptor beta chains were all obtained from the same sample, sequenced in a study of T cell responses to AZD1222 COVID-19 vaccine. TCRdb keeps only in-frame clones here, not all; method: immunoSEQ multiplex PCR. The profile shows some 100,000 clones, approximately 90% of them singletons. Sample: peripheral blood, taken on day 0 of AZD1222 vaccination. The receptors here all came from an adult in good health.

V usage is TRBV7-9 and J usage is TRBJ2-7; no firm D call. The CDR3 totals 13 residues. The ends were cut back, 2 bases at V and 1 base at J, with 6 bases in the middle. Germline CDR1 SEHNR, CDR2 FQNEAQ (reference sequence). CDR3 residues: CASSLLPSYEQYF. The DNA of the CDR3 is TGTGCCAGCAGCTTACTCCCTTCCTACGAGCAGTACTTC.

The genes are TRBV7-3 and TRBJ1-6; 7 nucleotides line up with TRBD1. The CDR3 sequence is 14 residues long. V was clipped by 5 bases and J by 7 bases; unmatched bases: 5. Germline values: CDR1 SGHTA, CDR2 FQGTGA. For the CDR3, the DNA is TGTGCCAGCAGCCTGACAGGGATGAATTCACCCCTCCACTTT. It translates to CASSLTGMNSPLHF.

In DNA form, the CDR3 reads TGCAGCGTTGCATGGGGGACGGTGGGCTACACCTTC. Translation gives CSVAWGTVGYTF. The chain is built from TRBV29-1 and TRBJ1-2; weak D call: TRBD1 (5 bases). Germline CDR1 reads SQVTM; CDR2 reads ANQGSEA. This CDR3 comprises 12 residues. The ends were cut back, 4 bases at V and 8 bases at J, with 14 bases in the middle.

The chain has TRBV2 and TRBJ2-1, with D perhaps assigned TRBD1 or TRBD2 (5 bases each). The germline gives CDR1 SNHLY, CDR2 FYNNEI. This CDR3 is 14 amino acids long. The germline V and J ends were trimmed by 6 bases and 2 bases, with 11 bases remaining between them. The CDR3 reads CASRWDGPYNEQFF. The CDR3 nucleotides are TGTGCCAGCAGATGGGACGGACCCTACAATGAGCAGTTCTTC.

The V and J genes are TRBV13 and TRBJ2-7; D call uncertain. This CDR3 contains 13 residues. Germline V gene sequence: CDR1 PRHDT, CDR2 FYEKMQ (reference sequence). The V gene lost 0 bases and the J gene lost 5 bases, with 8 bases spanning the gap. CDR3 in amino acids: CASSLGRYHEQYF. As DNA, the CDR3 is TGTGCCAGCAGCTTAGGCAGGTACCACGAGCAGTACTTC.

For the CDR3, the DNA is TGTGCCAGCAGCCAAGATACTGAAGCTTTCTTT. Translated, it gives CASSQDTEAFF. The chain employs TRBV3-1 (or the pseudogene TRBV3-2) and TRBJ1-1; D is unclear. This CDR3 is built from 11 residues. V lost 0 bases and J lost 5, with 1 base in between. CDR1 is LGHDT, CDR2 YNNKEL, per germline (reference sequence).

The J gene is TRBJ2-3, the V gene TRBV7-8; 10 bases line up with TRBD2. V gave up 4 bases and J gave up 2 bases; unmatched junction bases: 15. The CDR3 is made up of 19 amino acids. Looked up from germline, CDR1 is SGHVS and CDR2 is FQNEAQ. CDR3 sequence reads: CASSSGRAGGEKFTDTQYF. In nucleotides, the CDR3 is TGTGCCAGCAGCTCCGGGAGAGCGGGGGGGGAGAAGTTCACAGATACGCAGTATTTT.

The rearrangement links TRBV10-3 to TRBJ1-1, with D possibly matching TRBD1 (5 bases). The CDR3 totals 16 residues. Germline CDR1 is ENHRY and CDR2 is SYGVKD. Trimming shortened V by 2 bases and J by 4 bases, and 17 bases separated the two germline ends. CDR3 sequence (DNA): TGTGCCATCAGTGAGCCCCTGGGACCTACCGCCACTGAAGCTTTCTTT. It translates to CAISEPLGPTATEAFF.

The rearrangement links TRBV11-2 to TRBJ1-4; no firm D call. The CDR3 totals 14 residues. The germline V gene encodes CDR1 SGHAT and CDR2 FQNNGV. V was shortened by 6 bases and J by 3 bases, with 11 bases between the two germline ends. CDR3 residues: CASRSTVANEKLFF. The CDR3 DNA is TGTGCCAGCAGATCGACCGTGGCTAATGAAAAACTGTTTTTT. The entire variable domain, with the rest obtained from reference TRBV11-2 and TRBJ1-4, is as follows: EAGVAQSPRYKIIEKRQSVAFWCNPISGHATLYWYQQILGQGPKLLIQFQNNGVVDDSQLPKDRFSAERLKGVDSTLKIQPAKLEDSAVYLCASRSTVANEKLFFGSGTQLSVL.

The chain links TRBV7-8 to TRBJ2-1, with a tentative D call TRBD1 (6 bases). The V end was cut by 3 bases, the J end by 0 bases, with 9 bases between. Germline loops: CDR1 SGHVS, CDR2 FQNEAQ. The CDR3 is 15 amino acids. This chain's CDR3 is CASSFRQASYNEQFF. In DNA, the CDR3 is TGTGCCAGCAGCTTTCGACAGGCCTCCTACAATGAGCAGTTCTTC.

J is TRBJ2-7 and V is TRBV10-3, with 8 bases aligning to TRBD2. CDR1 is ENHRY and CDR2 is SYGVKD in the germline V gene. This CDR3 is built from 12 residues. V was clipped by 11 bases and J by 3 bases; unmatched bases: 6. The CDR3 spells CAVSTSDYEQYF. The CDR3 nucleotides read TGTGCCGTCTCGACTAGCGACTACGAGCAGTACTTC.

This rearrangement joins TRBV5-5 to TRBJ1-2, with 7 bases that match TRBD1. Germline trimming cut 4 bases from V and 3 bases from J; bases unmatched to any gene: 3. Germline CDR1 is SGHKS and CDR2 is YYEKEE (reference sequence). The CDR3 is made up of 13 amino acids. CDR3 loop: CASSPQGDYGYTF. In nucleotides, the CDR3 is TGTGCCAGCAGCCCCCAGGGGGACTATGGCTACACCTTC.

The rearrangement joins TRBV7-2 to TRBJ1-6, with D unclear. Germline CDR1 is SGHTA and CDR2 is FQGNSA. The CDR3 is 16 residues long. Trimming cost V 0 bases and J 6 bases, with 12 bases left between them. The CDR3 sequence is CASSLASILGNSPLHF. CDR3 sequence (DNA): TGTGCCAGCAGCTTAGCCTCCATCTTGGGTAATTCACCCCTCCACTTT.

This rearrangement joins TRBV6-5 to TRBJ1-2; a weak D match, TRBD1 (5 bases). CDR3 size: 15 residues. Trimming cost V 0 bases and J 2 bases, with 10 bases left between them. CDR1 is MNHEY and CDR2 is SVGAGI in the germline V gene. CDR3 loop: CASSYSGGLNYGYTF. CDR3 coding DNA: TGTGCCAGCAGTTACTCCGGGGGGTTGAACTATGGCTACACCTTC.

This clone was recorded once. The rearrangement uses TRBV4-1 and TRBJ2-3, with TRBD1 as a possible D gene (6 bases). V lost 1 base, J lost 4 bases, and 12 bases lay in between. CDR3 length: 15 amino acids. Germline loops: CDR1 MGHRA, CDR2 YSYEKL. Here the CDR3 reads CASSQGTVGADTQYF. The DNA for the CDR3 is TGCGCCAGCAGCCAAGGGACAGTTGGCGCAGATACGCAGTATTTT.

The chain carries TRBV15 and TRBJ1-1; D gene ambiguous. The CDR3 is 12 amino acids. Germline V gives CDR1 LNHNV, CDR2 YYDKDF (reference sequence). Trimming shortened V by 5 bases and J by 11 bases, and 15 bases separated the two germline ends. CDR3 coding DNA: TGTGCCACCAGCCCACGACACGTTGGGGCTTTCTTT. Protein: CATSPRHVGAFF.

The chain is built from TRBV7-6 and TRBJ1-3; 7 bases line up with TRBD1. The length of the CDR3 is 13 residues. The ends lost 5 bases at V and 6 bases at J; junction bases unmatched: 4. Looked up from germline, CDR1 is SGHVS and CDR2 is FNYEAQ. CDR3 sequence reads: CASSQGQQNTIYF. In DNA, the CDR3 is TGTGCCAGCAGCCAGGGACAGCAAAACACCATATATTTT.

This clone showed up just once. This chain joins TRBV27 and TRBJ2-1; no firm D call. V was cut by 0 bases and J by 5 bases, with 8 bases left in between. The CDR3 is 14 residues long. Germline CDR1 reads MNHEY; CDR2 reads SMNVEV (reference sequence). The CDR3 loop reads CASSLSPSDNEQFF. The CDR3 nucleotides are TGTGCCAGCAGTTTATCCCCGTCGGACAATGAGCAGTTCTTC.

The chain joins TRBV30 to TRBJ2-3; D tentatively reads TRBD1 or TRBD2 (5 bases each). CDR1 is GTSNPN and CDR2 is SVGIG in the germline V gene (reference sequence). Trimming removed 5 bases at V and 12 bases at J, with 21 bases between. This CDR3 has 13 amino acids. CDR3 coding DNA: TGTGCCTGGGGGGCCCTTACGGGGAGTACTCAGTATTTT. Protein: CAWGALTGSTQYF.

V and J are TRBV2 and TRBJ2-1; a possible D gene is TRBD1 (6 bases). CDR3 size: 16 residues. The V end was cut by 2 bases, the J end by 2 bases, with 13 bases between. Germline CDR1 and CDR2: SNHLY and FYNNEI. The CDR3 bases are TGTGCCAGCAGTGAATGGGGGACACACACCTACAATGAGCAGTTCTTC. Translation: CASSEWGTHTYNEQFF.

The rearrangement links TRBV7-3 to TRBJ2-3; 7 bases fit TRBD2. The V gene's germline CDR1 is SGHTA and CDR2 FQGTGA. There are 14 residues in the CDR3. V lost 2 bases, J lost 1 base, and 0 bases stayed unmatched. The CDR3 bases are TGTGCCAGCAGCTTAGCGGGGGGCACAGATACGCAGTATTTT. Translating gives CASSLAGGTDTQYF.

The chain carries TRBV29-1 and TRBJ2-2; 9 bases map to TRBD2. The V gene end was trimmed by 2 bases and the J gene end by 0 bases; junction bases not matched to a gene: 1. Germline CDR1 and CDR2: SQVTM and ANQGSEA. The CDR3 is 15 amino acids. The CDR3 nucleotides are TGCAGCGTTGAATCTAGCGGGGCGAACACCGGGGAGCTGTTTTTT. As protein: CSVESSGANTGELFF.

The chain recombines TRBV11-2 with TRBJ2-7; D not certain. CDR1 SGHAT and CDR2 FQNNGV come from the germline V gene. CDR3 length: 11 amino acids. V gave up 3 bases and J gave up 1 base, with 1 base separating them. Here the CDR3 reads CASSFSYEQYF. The DNA for the CDR3 is TGTGCCAGCAGCTTTTCCTACGAGCAGTACTTC.

Remarks on this clone: The junction departs from the called germline gene at one end, perhaps through a read error. The rearrangement joins TRBV30 to TRBJ1-1; D remains unclear. This CDR3 is built from 13 residues. Germline V gives CDR1 GTSNPN, CDR2 SVGIG (reference sequence). For the CDR3, the DNA is TGCATATTCCGGCGGATACTAAACACTGAAGCTTTCTTT. It translates to CIFRRILNTEAFF.

This chain links TRBV6-5 with TRBJ1-2; D is unresolved. Germline V gene lookup returns CDR1 MNHEY and CDR2 SVGAGI. Trimming shortened V by 6 bases and J by 5 bases, and 16 bases separated the two germline ends. The CDR3 is 14 residues long. In DNA, the CDR3 is TGTGCCAGCAGAGACGTGTGGTCGGGGTATGGCTACACCTTC. Amino acids: CASRDVWSGYGYTF.

The genes are TRBV7-8 and TRBJ2-7; D possibly matches TRBD1 or TRBD2 (5 bases each). Deletions cut 5 bases from V and 7 bases from J, with 15 bases between. Germline V gene sequence: CDR1 SGHVS, CDR2 FQNEAQ. The CDR3 covers 13 residues. Here the CDR3 DNA reads TGTGCCAGCAGCCAACCGGGGCTGGGGGAGCAGTACTTC. Translating gives CASSQPGLGEQYF. The full variable domain, rest sourced from reference TRBV7-8 and TRBJ2-7, is GAGVSQSPRYKVAKRGQDVALRCDPISGHVSLFWYQQALGQGPEFLTYFQNEAQLDKSGLPSDRFFAERPEGSVSTLKIQRTQQEDSAVYLCASSQPGLGEQYFGPGTRLTVT.

This chain joins TRBV4-1 and TRBJ1-5; D gene unclear. The germline gives CDR1 MGHRA, CDR2 YSYEKL. V lost 0 bases to trimming and J lost 5 bases, with 14 bases between them. This CDR3 region has 16 residues. The CDR3 spells CASSQELGFKDQPQHF. CDR3 DNA sequence: TGCGCCAGCAGCCAAGAGCTAGGGTTTAAAGATCAGCCCCAGCATTTT.

The rearrangement uses TRBV7-2 and TRBJ2-3; D remains unclear. CDR3 length: 13 amino acids. Germline values: CDR1 SGHTA, CDR2 FQGNSA. The CDR3 DNA sequence: TGTGTCTTGGCGGATGGCTCCGCAGATACGCAGTATTTT. The encoded protein is CVLADGSADTQYF.